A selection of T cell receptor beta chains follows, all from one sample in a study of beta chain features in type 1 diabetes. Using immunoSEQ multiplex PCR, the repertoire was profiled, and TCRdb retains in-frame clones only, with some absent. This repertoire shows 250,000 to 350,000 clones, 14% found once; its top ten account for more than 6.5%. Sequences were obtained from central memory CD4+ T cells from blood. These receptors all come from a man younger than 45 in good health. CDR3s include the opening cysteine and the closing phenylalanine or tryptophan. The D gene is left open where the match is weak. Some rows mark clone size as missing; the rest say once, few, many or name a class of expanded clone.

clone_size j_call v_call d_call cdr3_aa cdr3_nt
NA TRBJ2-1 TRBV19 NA CASSIQGHPSNEQFF TGTGCCAGTAGTATACAAGGACACCCCTCGAATGAGCAGTTCTTC
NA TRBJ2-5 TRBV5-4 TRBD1 CASSRWTGEETQYF TGTGCCAGCAGCAGGTGGACAGGGGAAGAGACCCAGTACTTC
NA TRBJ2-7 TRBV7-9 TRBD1 CASSSQGQRGFEQYF TGTGCCAGCAGCTCACAGGGGCAAAGGGGTTTCGAGCAGTACTTC
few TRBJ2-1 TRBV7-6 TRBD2 CASSLGGTSGYNEQFF TGTGCCAGCAGCTTAGGTGGGACTAGCGGCTACAATGAGCAGTTCTTC
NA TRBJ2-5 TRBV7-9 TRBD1 CASSYGGQKETQYF TGTGCCAGCAGTTATGGGGGACAGAAAGAGACCCAGTACTTC
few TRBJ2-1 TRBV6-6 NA CASSTGSYNEQFF TGTGCCAGCAGTACCGGGAGCTACAATGAGCAGTTCTTC
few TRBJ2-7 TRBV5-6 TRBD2 CASSWGTSGEQYF TGTGCCAGCAGCTGGGGGACTAGCGGCGAGCAGTACTTC
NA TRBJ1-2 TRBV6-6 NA CASSPTERYGYTF TGTGCCAGCAGTCCGACAGAGCGGTATGGCTACACCTTC
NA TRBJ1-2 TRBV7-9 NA CASSSAGTYGYTF TGTGCCAGCAGCTCAGCAGGGACTTATGGCTACACCTTC
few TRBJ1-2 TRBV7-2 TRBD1 CASSLGGGPTYGYTF TGTGCCAGCAGCTTGGGAGGGGGCCCGACCTATGGCTACACCTTC
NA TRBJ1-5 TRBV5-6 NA CASSFGQPQHF TGTGCCAGCAGCTTTGGACAGCCCCAGCATTTT
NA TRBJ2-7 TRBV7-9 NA CASRGASYEQYF TGTGCCAGCCGGGGGGCCTCCTACGAGCAGTACTTC
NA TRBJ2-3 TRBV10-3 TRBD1 CATIRDRGTDTQYF TGTGCCACCATCCGGGACAGGGGAACAGATACGCAGTATTTT
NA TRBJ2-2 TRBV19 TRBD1 CASAQGDRVTGELFF TGTGCCAGTGCACAAGGGGACAGGGTAACCGGGGAGCTGTTTTTT
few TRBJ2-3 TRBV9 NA CASSTHRGGTDTQYF TGTGCCAGCAGCACCCACAGGGGAGGGACAGATACGCAGTATTTT
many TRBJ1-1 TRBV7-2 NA CASSPTKGLTEAFF TGTGCCAGCAGCCCCACTAAGGGGCTCACTGAAGCTTTCTTT
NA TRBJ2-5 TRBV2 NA CASNEDRLQETQYF TGTGCCAGCAATGAGGACAGACTACAAGAGACCCAGTACTTC
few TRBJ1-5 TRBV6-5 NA CAIQGGSNQPQHF TGTGCCATCCAAGGGGGTAGCAATCAGCCCCAGCATTTT
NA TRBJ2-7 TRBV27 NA CASRPGRNSYEQYF TGTGCCAGCAGGCCGGGACGGAACTCCTACGAGCAGTACTTC
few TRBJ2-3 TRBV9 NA CASSASMRDTQYF TGTGCCAGCAGCGCAAGCATGCGTGATACGCAGTATTTT
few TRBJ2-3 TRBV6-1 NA CASSNLQGDTQYF TGTGCCAGCAGTAACCTACAGGGAGATACGCAGTATTTT
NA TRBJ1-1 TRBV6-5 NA CASSLRRNTEAFF TGTGCCAGCAGTTTACGTCGTAACACTGAAGCTTTCTTT
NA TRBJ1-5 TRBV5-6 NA CASSGQTTRNQPQHF TGTGCCAGCAGCGGACAGACGACGCGCAATCAGCCCCAGCATTTT
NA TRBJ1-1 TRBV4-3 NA CASSQDPLRMNTEAFF TGCGCCAGCAGCCAAGATCCGCTCCGCATGAACACTGAAGCTTTCTTT
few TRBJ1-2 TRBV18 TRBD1 CASSHYTGGQGYGYTF TGTGCCAGCTCACATTATACCGGTGGACAGGGCTATGGCTACACCTTC
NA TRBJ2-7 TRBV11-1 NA CASSLEFGQGSYEQYF TGTGCCAGCAGCTTGGAATTTGGACAAGGGTCCTACGAGCAGTACTTC
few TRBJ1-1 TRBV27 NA CASSFSEDLNTEAFF TGTGCCAGCAGTTTCAGCGAGGACCTGAACACTGAAGCTTTCTTT
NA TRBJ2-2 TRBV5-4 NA CASSPRGASNTGELFF TGTGCCAGCAGCCCCCGGGGGGCTTCGAACACCGGGGAGCTGTTTTTT
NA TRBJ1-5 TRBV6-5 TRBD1 CASMSDRGNQPQHF TGTGCCAGCATGTCGGACAGGGGCAATCAGCCCCAGCATTTT
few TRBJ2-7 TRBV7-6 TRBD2 CASSLETSGTYEQYF TGTGCCAGCAGCTTAGAAACTAGCGGGACCTACGAGCAGTACTTC
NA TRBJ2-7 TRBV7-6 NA CASSSNTNSYEQYF TGTGCCAGCAGTTCCAACACCAACTCCTACGAGCAGTACTTC